The T cell receptor (beta chain) described here comes from a study of T cells after yellow fever vaccination. Overall study results and limits: Contaminating bulk clonotypes could be abundant in FACS-sorted repertoires.

CDR1 is SGHTA, CDR2 FQGNSA, per germline. Trimming cost V 1 base and J 2 bases, with 9 bases left between them. The CDR3 totals 15 residues. With respect to this clonotype: Its antigen remains unidentified. This may stem from a read error, because a much larger clone lies one nucleotide away.

TCRdb analysed the 5' RACE reads with MiXCR anew, one entry per CDR3 protein. The sample consists of about 69,000 distinct CDR3 sequences, about 6% of them appearing once. The receptor was derived from a man between 18 and 29 years old who received the YFV17D yellow fever vaccine. J is TRBJ1-3 and V is TRBV7-2; the D is unclear. Sequencing was performed on CD4+ T cells sorted from PBMCs, taken around 14 days after the first yellow fever vaccination. CDR3 sequence reads: CASSLDTGAGNTIYF. The CDR3 bases are TGTGCCAGCAGCTTAGACACCGGGGCTGGAAACACCATATATTTT.